The next 5 T cell receptor beta chains were all read from a single sample in a study of blood T cell repertoires in COVID-19. Repertoires were generated with immunoSEQ multiplex PCR, while TCRdb's copy carries only in-frame clones and drops some. This sample yields about 80,000 clones, of which roughly four fifths are seen a single time; about a sixth belongs to the top ten. Specimen: peripheral blood. The receptor set was obtained from a man between 65 and 80 years old with active or convalescent COVID-19.

The chain carries TRBV3-1 (or the pseudogene TRBV3-2) and TRBJ1-2, with 12 bases identical to TRBD1. Per germline, CDR1 LGHDT and CDR2 YNNKEL (reference sequence). The CDR3 loop spans 21 amino acids. V shed 1 base, J shed 4 bases, and the junction held 19 bases outside the gene matches. The CDR3 here is CASSQAALFAGQGASPYGYTF. CDR3 coding DNA: TGTGCCAGCAGCCAAGCCGCACTATTTGCGGGACAGGGGGCGTCTCCCTATGGCTACACCTTC.

The chain recombines TRBV5-8 with TRBJ1-1; D unresolved. The CDR3 is made up of 13 amino acids. Germline-derived CDR1 and CDR2 are SGHTS and YDEGEE. V gave up 5 bases and J gave up 5 bases, with 13 bases separating them. CDR3 region: CASRGPGWTEAFF. In DNA form, the CDR3 reads TGTGCCAGCAGAGGTCCCGGGTGGACTGAAGCTTTCTTT.

The chain links TRBV10-3 to TRBJ2-1, with TRBD2 matching 11 bases. This CDR3 has 13 amino acids. After removal of 7 bases from V and 9 bases from J, the junction contained 5 bases not matched to a gene. From germline, CDR1 is ENHRY and CDR2 SYGVKD. The CDR3, as DNA: TGTGCCATCAATAGCGGGGGGGCCGCTGAGCAGTTCTTC. Translated: CAINSGGAAEQFF.

The V gene is TRBV28, the J gene TRBJ1-3; TRBD1 aligns across 7 bases. The J segment lost 7 bases and the V segment lost 6 bases, leaving 12 bases of the junction unmatched. CDR1 and CDR2 from the germline V gene are MDHEN and SYDVKM. The CDR3 has 15 residues. This CDR3 reads CASSPDRDRWNTIYF. For the CDR3, the DNA is TGTGCCAGCAGCCCCGACAGGGATCGATGGAACACCATATATTTT. The whole variable domain, remainder taken from reference TRBV28 and TRBJ1-3, is DVKVTQSSRYLVKRTGEKVFLECVQDMDHENMFWYRQDPGLGLRLIYFSYDVKMKEKGDIPEGYSVSREKKERFSLILESASTNQTSMYLCASSPDRDRWNTIYFGEGSWLTVV.

This clone was picked up a small number of times. V gene TRBV14 combines with J gene TRBJ1-4; TRBD1 matches 10 bases. Looked up from germline, CDR1 is SGHDN and CDR2 is FVKESK. With 1 base clipped from V and 10 bases from J, the junction kept 0 bases outside the gene matches. This CDR3 is 13 amino acids long. The CDR3 loop reads CASSQGTGGKLFF. CDR3 nucleotides: TGTGCCAGCAGCCAAGGGACAGGGGGAAAACTGTTTTTT. Full variable domain (outside the CDR3, taken from reference TRBV14 and TRBJ1-4): EAGVTQFPSHSVIEKGQTVTLRCDPISGHDNLYWYRRVMGKEIKFLLHFVKESKQDESGMPNNRFLAERTGGTYSTLKVQPAELEDSGVYFCASSQGTGGKLFFGSGTQLSVL.